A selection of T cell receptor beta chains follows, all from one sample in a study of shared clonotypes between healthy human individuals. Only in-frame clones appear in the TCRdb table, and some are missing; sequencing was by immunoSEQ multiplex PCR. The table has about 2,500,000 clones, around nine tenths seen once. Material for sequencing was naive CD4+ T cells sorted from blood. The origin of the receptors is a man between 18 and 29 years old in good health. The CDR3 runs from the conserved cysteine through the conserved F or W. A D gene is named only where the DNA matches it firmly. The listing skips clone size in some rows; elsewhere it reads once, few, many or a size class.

TGTGCCAGCTCTCCCGCGGGGGGCACAGATACGCAGTATTTT | CASSPAGGTDTQYF | NA | TRBD2 | TRBV6-1 | 14 | TRBJ2-3
TGTGCCACCTCCTGGACGGACTCTGGAAACACCATATATTTT | CATSWTDSGNTIYF | NA | NA | TRBV7-9 | 14 | TRBJ1-3
TGTGCCAGCAGCATGGAAGCTTGGACTGAAGCTTTCTTT | CASSMEAWTEAFF | NA | NA | TRBV6-5 | 13 | TRBJ1-1
TGTGCCAGCAGCCGGCTAGCGGGGACCCTCTACGAGCAGTACTTC | CASSRLAGTLYEQYF | NA | TRBD2 | TRBV11-2 | 15 | TRBJ2-7
TGTGCCAGCAGTGGAGCAGGGGCTGGAAACACCATATATTTT | CASSGAGAGNTIYF | NA | NA | TRBV2 | 14 | TRBJ1-3
TGTGCCAGCAGCCGACAGGTTTCCACCGGGGAAAAACTGTTTTTT | CASSRQVSTGEKLFF | NA | NA | TRBV7-9 | 15 | TRBJ1-4
TGTGCCAACGGACAGGGCCCGAGCGGTAACTATGGCTACACCTTC | CANGQGPSGNYGYTF | once | TRBD1 | TRBV6-1 | 15 | TRBJ1-2
TGTGCCAGCTCACCACGGCGGCCCTCTGGGGCCAACGTCCTGACTTTC | CASSPRRPSGANVLTF | NA | NA | TRBV18 | 16 | TRBJ2-6
TGTGCCAGCAGCGTCCTCCCAACCCCCTATAATTCACCCCTCCACTTT | CASSVLPTPYNSPLHF | NA | NA | TRBV9 | 16 | TRBJ1-6
TGTGCCAGCAGTTTAGGGGTGGCGGGGACTACGAGCACAGATACGCAGTATTTT | CASSLGVAGTTSTDTQYF | NA | TRBD2 | TRBV27 | 18 | TRBJ2-3
TGTGCCACCACCTGGATACGAAACGGGGAGCTGTTTTTT | CATTWIRNGELFF | NA | NA | TRBV2 | 13 | TRBJ2-2
TGTGCCAGCAGTGAGGTAGCGGACAGGGTAGTGAACACTGAAGCTTTCTTT | CASSEVADRVVNTEAFF | once | TRBD1 | TRBV2 | 17 | TRBJ1-1
TGTGCCAGCAGCCTAATGACGACAGGGTGGTATGGCTACACCTTC | CASSLMTTGWYGYTF | NA | TRBD1 | TRBV28 | 15 | TRBJ1-2
TGTGCCAGCAGCCAAGTCATGGCGGGACCTTACGAGCAGTACTTC | CASSQVMAGPYEQYF | NA | NA | TRBV14 | 15 | TRBJ2-7
TGTGCCAGCAGCTTAAATCTGGGCTTCTACGAGCAGTACTTC | CASSLNLGFYEQYF | NA | NA | TRBV7-9 | 14 | TRBJ2-7
TGTGCCAGCAGTGAAGCGCTTTGGGGAGCTGGAAACACCATATATTTT | CASSEALWGAGNTIYF | NA | NA | TRBV6-1 | 16 | TRBJ1-3
TGTGCCAGCAGTGAATCCGGGGGACGAGGCGAGCAGTACTTC | CASSESGGRGEQYF | NA | NA | TRBV25-1 | 14 | TRBJ2-7
TGTGCCAGCAGCCCGAGACAGGGAGAGACCCAGTACTTC | CASSPRQGETQYF | NA | TRBD1 | TRBV7-6 | 13 | TRBJ2-5
TGTGCCTGGAGTGTTGGACAGGGTCTGGGGGAGCAGTTCTTC | CAWSVGQGLGEQFF | NA | TRBD1 | TRBV30 | 14 | TRBJ2-1
TGTGCCAGCTCACCACCGAAAGGAGGGGGCGTCGGGAAAGAGACCCAGTACTTC | CASSPPKGGGVGKETQYF | NA | NA | TRBV18 | 18 | TRBJ2-5
TGTGCCAGCAGCTTAACGGGGCAGGGGCTGGATGAGCAGTTCTTC | CASSLTGQGLDEQFF | once | NA | TRBV7-9 | 15 | TRBJ2-1
TGTGCAAGTCGCTTGACGGAACCTAGCTCCTACGAGCAGTACTTC | CASRLTEPSSYEQYF | NA | NA | TRBV12-2 | 15 | TRBJ2-7
TGTGCCTGGAGTGGGCAGGGGGCGTCTGGAAACACCATATATTTT | CAWSGQGASGNTIYF | NA | TRBD1 | TRBV30 | 15 | TRBJ1-3
TGTGCCAGCAGTGTCACATGGAGCTCCTACGAGCAGTACTTC | CASSVTWSSYEQYF | NA | NA | TRBV27 | 14 | TRBJ2-7
TGTGCCAGCAGCTTAGGGGGCGGGGGTCAGCCCCAGCATTTT | CASSLGGGGQPQHF | NA | NA | TRBV7-2 | 14 | TRBJ1-5
TGTGCCAGCAGCTCGTCACTAGGACCGAGCTCCTATAATTCACCCCTCCACTTT | CASSSSLGPSSYNSPLHF | NA | NA | TRBV7-2 | 18 | TRBJ1-6
TGCGCCAGCAGTGAGTCGGTTAGCGGAGGAACAGATACGCAGTATTTT | CASSESVSGGTDTQYF | NA | NA | TRBV10-1 | 16 | TRBJ2-3
TGTGCCAGCAGCTTGGCGGGGACAGGGTTGGACGAGCAGTACTTC | CASSLAGTGLDEQYF | NA | TRBD1 | TRBV5-6 | 15 | TRBJ2-7
TGTGCCAGCAGCTTACAGCCTCAGAGCACTGAAGCTTTCTTT | CASSLQPQSTEAFF | NA | NA | TRBV7-2 | 14 | TRBJ1-1
TGTGCCTGGACCGAAGGGACTAGCGGAGCCTACGAGCAGTACTTC | CAWTEGTSGAYEQYF | NA | TRBD2 | TRBV30 | 15 | TRBJ2-7
TGTGCCAGCAGCTTTGGCCGTGCGGCCTACGAGCAGTACTTC | CASSFGRAAYEQYF | few | NA | TRBV7-2 | 14 | TRBJ2-7
TGTGCCAGTAGTATGCTCCAGGGATTAGGCTACGAGCAGTACTTC | CASSMLQGLGYEQYF | NA | NA | TRBV19 | 15 | TRBJ2-7
TGTGCCAGCAGTTTATACGCCCAGCTTTCGTACGAGCAGTACTTC | CASSLYAQLSYEQYF | NA | NA | TRBV28 | 15 | TRBJ2-7
TGCAGTGCCGAACTAGCGAATGAGCAGTTCTTC | CSAELANEQFF | NA | TRBD2 | TRBV20-1 | 11 | TRBJ2-1
TGTGCCAGCAGCGCGGGACTAGCGGGGGGCGACATTTACAATGAGCAGTTCTTC | CASSAGLAGGDIYNEQFF | NA | TRBD2 | TRBV9 | 18 | TRBJ2-1
TGTGCCAGTAGTATATACCGGAGCTCCTACAATGAGCAGTTCTTC | CASSIYRSSYNEQFF | NA | NA | TRBV19 | 15 | TRBJ2-1
TGTGCCAGCAGCTTCACTAGCGGGGGGGCTAGTTCGGGATACAATGAGCAGTTCTTC | CASSFTSGGASSGYNEQFF | NA | NA | TRBV12-1 | 19 | TRBJ2-1
TGTGCCAGCAGCTTGGCTGAAAATCAGCCCCAGCATTTT | CASSLAENQPQHF | NA | NA | TRBV5-5 | 13 | TRBJ1-5
TGTGCCAGCTCACGGGTACAGGCAGATACGCAGTATTTT | CASSRVQADTQYF | NA | NA | TRBV18 | 13 | TRBJ2-3
TGTGCCAGCTCACCCTCCGCCACAGGGAACAATTCACCCCTCCACTTT | CASSPSATGNNSPLHF | NA | NA | TRBV18 | 16 | TRBJ1-6
TGTGCCAGCAGCTTAGATTACGAGCAGTACTTC | CASSLDYEQYF | NA | NA | TRBV5-5 | 11 | TRBJ2-7
TGTGCCAGCAGGCCGAGGTCAGTTCGGGACGAGCAGTACTTC | CASRPRSVRDEQYF | NA | NA | TRBV2 | 14 | TRBJ2-7
TGTGCCAGCAGCTTGGCAGGTGGGATGAACACTGAAGCTTTCTTT | CASSLAGGMNTEAFF | NA | NA | TRBV7-2 | 15 | TRBJ1-1
TGTGCCAGCAGTCCAAAACTACCGGGGCGTCTCGGGAATCAGCCCCAGCATTTT | CASSPKLPGRLGNQPQHF | NA | NA | TRBV27 | 18 | TRBJ1-5
TGTGCCAGCGCCCGTGGGGACGAGCAGTACTTC | CASARGDEQYF | NA | NA | TRBV11-2 | 11 | TRBJ2-7
TGTGCCAGCAGCTTAGGGCAGACGGGCGAGCAGTACTTC | CASSLGQTGEQYF | NA | NA | TRBV11-3 | 13 | TRBJ2-7
TGCGCCAGCAGCTTGGGGGGTAATTACGAGCAGTACTTC | CASSLGGNYEQYF | NA | NA | TRBV5-1 | 13 | TRBJ2-7
TGTGCCAGCAGCTCCCGACAGGGGACTAATTCACCCCTCCACTTT | CASSSRQGTNSPLHF | NA | TRBD1 | TRBV7-2 | 15 | TRBJ1-6
TGCGCCAGCAGCCAAGACTCGGACAGGGGTTTAGATACGCAGTATTTT | CASSQDSDRGLDTQYF | NA | TRBD1 | TRBV4-3 | 16 | TRBJ2-3